The rows below give T cell receptor beta chains drawn from one sample of a study of blood T cell repertoires in COVID-19. Measured with immunoSEQ multiplex PCR; TCRdb has only the in-frame clones, and not every one. The sample has approximately 270,000 clones; about 80% are singletons. The sample taken for sequencing was peripheral blood. Source of these receptors: a person aged 65 to 85 with COVID-19, enrolled during active disease. The CDR3 runs from the conserved cysteine through the conserved F or W. Each record gives: clone size, V gene, D gene, J gene, CDR3 DNA, CDR3 protein. The D gene is left open where the match is weak. Only part of the rows carry a size: once, few, many, or a class if the clone is expanded.

clone size: -; V gene: TRBV7-8; D gene: TRBD2; J gene: TRBJ2-7; CDR3 DNA: TGTGCCAGCAGCTTAGTTGGTAGCGGGGGGCAAAATTACGAGCAGTACTTC; CDR3 protein: CASSLVGSGGQNYEQYF
clone size: -; V gene: TRBV4-1; D gene: TRBD1; J gene: TRBJ1-1; CDR3 DNA: TGCGCCAGCAGCCAAGTCCCCCAGGGGGGATTCACTGAAGCTTTCTTT; CDR3 protein: CASSQVPQGGFTEAFF
clone size: -; V gene: TRBV4-2; D gene: -; J gene: TRBJ2-7; CDR3 DNA: TGTGCCAGCAGCCAAGATGTCGGTAGCGGCTACGAGCAGTACTTC; CDR3 protein: CASSQDVGSGYEQYF
clone size: -; V gene: TRBV6-2/TRBV6-3; D gene: -; J gene: TRBJ1-2; CDR3 DNA: TGTGCCAGCAGTTCAATACCCCAGGGGTTCTATGGCTACACCTTC; CDR3 protein: CASSSIPQGFYGYTF
clone size: -; V gene: TRBV4-3; D gene: -; J gene: TRBJ2-2; CDR3 DNA: TGCGCCAGCAGCCAGGGAGCGAACACCGGGGAGCTGTTTTTT; CDR3 protein: CASSQGANTGELFF
clone size: -; V gene: TRBV7-2; D gene: -; J gene: TRBJ2-7; CDR3 DNA: TGTGCCAGCACCCTAGGCGGGGGCGGTTGGGAGCAGTACTTC; CDR3 protein: CASTLGGGGWEQYF
clone size: once; V gene: TRBV7-9; D gene: -; J gene: TRBJ1-5; CDR3 DNA: TGTGCCAGCAGCCCCGGGGGCAATCAGCCCCAGCATTTT; CDR3 protein: CASSPGGNQPQHF
clone size: -; V gene: TRBV5-1; D gene: TRBD2; J gene: TRBJ2-3; CDR3 DNA: TGCGCCAGCAGTTCTAGACTAGCATCGCTCACAGATACGCAGTATTTT; CDR3 protein: CASSSRLASLTDTQYF
clone size: -; V gene: TRBV5-8; D gene: -; J gene: TRBJ2-5; CDR3 DNA: TGTGCCAGCAGCCGTGGACAGTTACAGCATCAAGAGACCCAGTACTTC; CDR3 protein: CASSRGQLQHQETQYF
clone size: once; V gene: TRBV13; D gene: -; J gene: TRBJ2-7; CDR3 DNA: TGTGCCAGCAGCCTCCGACTAGCCTACGAGCAGTACTTC; CDR3 protein: CASSLRLAYEQYF
clone size: -; V gene: TRBV9; D gene: -; J gene: TRBJ1-1; CDR3 DNA: TGTGCCAGCAGCAAATTGACGGGACTTACGAACACTGAAGCTTTCTTT; CDR3 protein: CASSKLTGLTNTEAFF
clone size: -; V gene: TRBV11-2; D gene: TRBD1; J gene: TRBJ1-2; CDR3 DNA: TGTGCCAGCAGCTTAAAATGGGACAGCTCATGTACCTTC; CDR3 protein: CASSLKWDSSCTF
clone size: -; V gene: TRBV24-1; D gene: -; J gene: TRBJ2-3; CDR3 DNA: TGTGCCACCAGTGATTCCCCCCCATTAGCGGATACGCAGTATTTT; CDR3 protein: CATSDSPPLADTQYF
clone size: -; V gene: TRBV28; D gene: TRBD1; J gene: TRBJ1-2; CDR3 DNA: TGTGCCAGCAGTTCAAACAGGGGGCCATTGTATGGCTACACCTTC; CDR3 protein: CASSSNRGPLYGYTF
clone size: -; V gene: TRBV19; D gene: -; J gene: TRBJ1-6; CDR3 DNA: TGTGCCAGTAGTTCAGATTCACCCCTCCACTTT; CDR3 protein: CASSSDSPLHF
clone size: -; V gene: TRBV11-2; D gene: -; J gene: TRBJ2-5; CDR3 DNA: TGTGCCAGCAGCTTAGATCGGGGGGAGACCCAGTACTTC; CDR3 protein: CASSLDRGETQYF
clone size: -; V gene: TRBV9; D gene: TRBD1; J gene: TRBJ2-7; CDR3 DNA: TGTGCCAGCAGCGCCGGGACAGCACCCTACGAGCAGTACTTC; CDR3 protein: CASSAGTAPYEQYF